This TCR beta chain comes out of a study of OX40 agonist ivuxolimab in advanced cancers. Looking at the study overall: The diagnoses of dose-escalation patients were hepatocellular carcinoma, melanoma, renal cell or head and neck cancer. General study points: Certain nonresponders additionally had low normalized T-cell clonal expansion.

On this clone itself: The antigen is undetermined.

There are 13 residues in the CDR3. CDR1 and CDR2 (germline): MNHNS, SASEGT. Trimming at V came to 4 bases and at J to 9 bases, leaving 8 bases not matched to a gene. Measured with immunoSEQ multiplex PCR; TCRdb has only the in-frame clones, and not every one. This sample carries about 82,000 clones, roughly 90% of them seen once, and the ten largest clones take 0.3% to 0.45%. Patients with autoimmune history or systemic immunosuppression were excluded. The TCR comes from an adult with an advanced solid tumor such as melanoma, head and neck, liver or kidney cancer. The chain combines TRBV6-1 with TRBJ1-2, with 7 bases aligning to TRBD1. This specimen consisted of CD4+ or CD8+ T cells sorted from blood, obtained in a trial of the OX40 agonist ivuxolimab. As DNA, the CDR3 is TGTGCCAGCAGTGGGCCATCGACAGGGAGCTACACCTTC. This encodes CASSGPSTGSYTF.